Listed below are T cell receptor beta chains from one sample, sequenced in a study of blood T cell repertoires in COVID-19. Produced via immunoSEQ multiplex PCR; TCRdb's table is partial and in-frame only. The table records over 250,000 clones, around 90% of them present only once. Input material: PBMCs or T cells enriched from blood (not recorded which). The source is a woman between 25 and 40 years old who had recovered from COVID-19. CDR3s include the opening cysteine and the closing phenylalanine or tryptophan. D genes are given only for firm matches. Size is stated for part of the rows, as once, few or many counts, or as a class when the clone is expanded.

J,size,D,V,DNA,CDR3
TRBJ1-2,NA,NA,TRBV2,TGTGCCAGCAGTGATGGGGAGTTCTCCTATGGCTACACCTTC,CASSDGEFSYGYTF
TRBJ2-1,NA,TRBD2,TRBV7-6,TGTGCCAGCAGCCGCCTAGCGGGAGACACCTACAATGAGCAGTTCTTC,CASSRLAGDTYNEQFF
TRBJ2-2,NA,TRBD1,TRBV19,TGTGCCAGTAGTATAGTCGGACAGGGGCGGCCTGGGGAGCTGTTTTTT,CASSIVGQGRPGELFF
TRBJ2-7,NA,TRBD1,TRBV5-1,TGCGCCAGCAGCTCAAAACGGGACAGCAGCTCCTACGAGCAGTACTTC,CASSSKRDSSSYEQYF
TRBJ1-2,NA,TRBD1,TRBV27,TGTGCCAGCAGGGGGACAGTTCTATATGGCTACACCTTC,CASRGTVLYGYTF
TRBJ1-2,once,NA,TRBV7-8,TGTGCCAGCAGCTTAGCGGCCGGGGTCGGCTACACCTTC,CASSLAAGVGYTF
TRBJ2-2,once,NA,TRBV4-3,TGCGGTTTATCGTTAGTCGGGGAGCTGTTTTTT,CGLSLVGELFF
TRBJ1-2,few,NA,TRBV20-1,TGCAGTGCTAGTGACAGGATCTATGGCTACACCTTC,CSASDRIYGYTF
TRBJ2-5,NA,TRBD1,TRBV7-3,TGTGCCAGCAGCTTAACCCGGGACAGTTTGGAGACCCAGTACTTC,CASSLTRDSLETQYF
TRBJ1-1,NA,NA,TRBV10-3,TGTGCCATCAGTGAGACCCGAGGGGGGGGTACTGAAGCTTTCTTT,CAISETRGGGTEAFF
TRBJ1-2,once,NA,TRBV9,TGTGCCAGCAGCGAAATAGGGGGTGGCTACACCTTC,CASSEIGGGYTF
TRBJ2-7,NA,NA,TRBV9,TGTGCCAGCAGCGTTGACAGTTCCTACGAGCAGTACTTC,CASSVDSSYEQYF
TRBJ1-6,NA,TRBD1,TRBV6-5,TGTGCCAGCAGGGGGACAGTCACTCCTTCACCCCTCCACTTT,CASRGTVTPSPLHF
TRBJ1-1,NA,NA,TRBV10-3,TGTGCCATCTCGGACTTCTCTGAAGCTTTCTTT,CAISDFSEAFF
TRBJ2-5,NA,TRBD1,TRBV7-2,TGTGCCAGCAGCCCCGGACAGGGATCGAGTCAAGAGACCCAGTACTTC,CASSPGQGSSQETQYF
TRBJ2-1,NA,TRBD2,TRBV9,TGTGCCAGCAGCCCCCAAGGAACTAGCGGGAGGAATGAGCAGTTCTTC,CASSPQGTSGRNEQFF
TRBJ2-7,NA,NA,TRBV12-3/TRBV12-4,TGTGCCAGCAGTAACAGGTTCTACGAGCAGTACTTC,CASSNRFYEQYF
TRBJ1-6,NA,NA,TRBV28,TGTGCCAGCAGAGATGGACAGCCATATAATTCACCCCTCCACTTT,CASRDGQPYNSPLHF
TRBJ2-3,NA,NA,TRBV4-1,TGCGCCAGCAGCCAAACGGGTCCGGGGGGCGCAGATACGCAGTATTTT,CASSQTGPGGADTQYF
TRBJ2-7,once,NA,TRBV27,TGTGCCAGCAGTTTGGAAGGGGACGAGCAGTACTTC,CASSLEGDEQYF
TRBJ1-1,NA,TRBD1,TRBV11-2,TGTGCCAGCAGCTCCCCCGCCGGGACAGGGGTCACTGAAGCTTTCTTT,CASSSPAGTGVTEAFF
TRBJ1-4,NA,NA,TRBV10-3,TGTGCCATCAGCTTACAATTTACAACTAATGAAAAACTGTTTTTT,CAISLQFTTNEKLFF
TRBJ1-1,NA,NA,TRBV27,TGTGCCACCTCGGGCGGGACTGAAGCTTTCTTT,CATSGGTEAFF
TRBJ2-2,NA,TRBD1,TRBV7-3,TGTGCCACTGCGGGGACAGGGATCGGGGAGCTGTTTTTT,CATAGTGIGELFF
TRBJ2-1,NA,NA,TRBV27,TGTGCCAGCAGTTTGCAGCAGGGGACCTACAATGAGCAGTTCTTC,CASSLQQGTYNEQFF
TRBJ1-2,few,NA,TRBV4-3,TGCGCCAGCAGCCAATTAAGTTCATCAGGGCACGATGGCTACACCTTC,CASSQLSSSGHDGYTF
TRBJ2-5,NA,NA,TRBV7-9,TGTGCCAGCAGCCTATTTGGGGAGTCGACCCAAGAGACCCAGTACTTC,CASSLFGESTQETQYF
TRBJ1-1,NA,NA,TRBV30,TGTGCCTCCACGACCGGGGGGAACACTGAAGCTTTCTTT,CASTTGGNTEAFF
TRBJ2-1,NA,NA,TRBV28,TGTGCCAGCAGTTTTACTGATCGGTTCTCCTACAATGAGCAGTTCTTC,CASSFTDRFSYNEQFF
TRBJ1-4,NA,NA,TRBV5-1,TGCGCCAGCAGGGGGGGGTCAAATGAAAAACTGTTTTTT,CASRGGSNEKLFF
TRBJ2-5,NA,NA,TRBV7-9,TGTGCCAGCAGTTTCCCATTAGCCCTACAAGAGACCCAGTACTTC,CASSFPLALQETQYF
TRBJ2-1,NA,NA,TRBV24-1,TGTGCCACCAGTGCCCCTTATAGCGGAGACTACAATGAGCAGTTCTTC,CATSAPYSGDYNEQFF
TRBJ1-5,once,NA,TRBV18,TGTGCCAGCTCACCAACGGGATGGGATCAGCCCCAGCATTTT,CASSPTGWDQPQHF
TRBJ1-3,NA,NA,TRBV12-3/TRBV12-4,TGTGCCAGCAGTTTCGCTGGAAACACCATATATTTT,CASSFAGNTIYF
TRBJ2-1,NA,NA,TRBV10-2,TGCGCCAGCAGTGACCTTACTATGAACAATGAGCAGTTCTTC,CASSDLTMNNEQFF
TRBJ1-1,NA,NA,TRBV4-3,TGCGCCAGCAGCCAAGGCAGGGGAAACACTGAAGCTTTCTTT,CASSQGRGNTEAFF
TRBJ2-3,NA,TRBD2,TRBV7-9,TGTGCCAGCAGACTAGCGGGAGGCCCCTCAGATACGCAGTATTTT,CASRLAGGPSDTQYF
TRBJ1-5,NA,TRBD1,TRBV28,TGTGCCAGCATACCCATAGCCGGGACAGGGGACCAGCCCCAGCATTTT,CASIPIAGTGDQPQHF
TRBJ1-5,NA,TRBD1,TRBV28,TGTGCCAGCTATTCAGGACAGGCAGTGACCCAGCATTTT,CASYSGQAVTQHF
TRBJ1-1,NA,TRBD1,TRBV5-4,TGTGCCAGCAGCTTGTACGGGACAGGGGTCACTGAAGCTTTCTTT,CASSLYGTGVTEAFF
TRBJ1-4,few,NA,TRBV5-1,TGCGCCAGCAGCTTGGCCGGGTCGTCGGAAGAAAAACTGTTTTTT,CASSLAGSSEEKLFF
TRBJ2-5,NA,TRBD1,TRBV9,TGTGCCAGCAGCGAAGTGGACAGGGACCAAGAGACCCAGTACTTC,CASSEVDRDQETQYF
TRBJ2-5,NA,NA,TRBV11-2,TGTGCCAGCAGCCGCTCCGCAGGGTTGGGGGAGACCCAGTACTTC,CASSRSAGLGETQYF
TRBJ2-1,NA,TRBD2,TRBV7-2,TGTGCCAGCAGCTGGACTAGCGGGGGGGCGTCGGATGAGCAGTTCTTC,CASSWTSGGASDEQFF
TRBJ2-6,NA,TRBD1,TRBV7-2,TGTGCCAGCAGCGTGGGACAGGGAGTCGGTCGCAACGTCCTGACTTTC,CASSVGQGVGRNVLTF
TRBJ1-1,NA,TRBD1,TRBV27,TGTGCCAGCAGTTTCACAGGGGGTAACACTGAAGCTTTCTTT,CASSFTGGNTEAFF
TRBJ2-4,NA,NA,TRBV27,TGTGCCAGCAGTTATCAGGGACTCAAAAACATTCAGTACTTC,CASSYQGLKNIQYF
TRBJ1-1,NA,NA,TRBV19,TGTGCCAGTAGTACCCGGGGACTCCTGACTGAAGCTTTCTTT,CASSTRGLLTEAFF